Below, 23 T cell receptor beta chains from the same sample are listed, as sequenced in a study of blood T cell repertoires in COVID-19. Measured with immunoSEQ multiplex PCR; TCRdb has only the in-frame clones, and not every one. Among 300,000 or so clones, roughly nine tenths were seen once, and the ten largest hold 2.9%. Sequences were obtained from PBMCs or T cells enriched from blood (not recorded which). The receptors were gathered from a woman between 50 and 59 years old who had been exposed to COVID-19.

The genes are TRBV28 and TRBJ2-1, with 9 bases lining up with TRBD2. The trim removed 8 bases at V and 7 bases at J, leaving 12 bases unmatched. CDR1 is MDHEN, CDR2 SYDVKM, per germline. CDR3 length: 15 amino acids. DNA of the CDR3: TGTGCCAGCGGGGGTCGGCGGGGGGGCCGGAATGAGCAGTTCTTC. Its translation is CASGGRRGGRNEQFF.

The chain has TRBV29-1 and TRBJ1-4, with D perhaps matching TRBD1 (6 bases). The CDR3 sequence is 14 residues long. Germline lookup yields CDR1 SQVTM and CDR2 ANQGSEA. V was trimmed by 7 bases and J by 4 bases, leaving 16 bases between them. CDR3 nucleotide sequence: TGCAGCGCCAAGGCCCAGGGGCTTAATGAAAAACTGTTTTTT. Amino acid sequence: CSAKAQGLNEKLFF. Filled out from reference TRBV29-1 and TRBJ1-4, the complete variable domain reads SAVISQKPSRDICQRGTSLTIQCQVDSQVTMMFWYRQQPGQSLTLIATANQGSEATYESGFVIDKFPISRPNLTFSTLTVSNMSPEDSSIYLCSAKAQGLNEKLFFGSGTQLSVL.

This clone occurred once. The DNA for the CDR3 is TGTGCCAGCTCACTATCCGGACAGGGGCAGATAAACACCATATATTTT. The encoded protein is CASSLSGQGQINTIYF. The chain employs TRBV18 and TRBJ1-3; 9 positions match TRBD1. V shed 4 bases and J 6 bases; nucleotides not matched to a gene: 10. This CDR3 spans 16 amino acids. Germline CDR1 reads KGHSH; CDR2 reads LQKENI.

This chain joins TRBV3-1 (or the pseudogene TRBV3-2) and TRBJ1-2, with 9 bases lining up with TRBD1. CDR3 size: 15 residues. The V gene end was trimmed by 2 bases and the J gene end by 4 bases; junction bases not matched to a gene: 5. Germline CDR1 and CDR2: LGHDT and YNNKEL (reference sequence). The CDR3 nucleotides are TGTGCCAGCAGCCAACTGACAGGGGGAGGCTATGGCTACACCTTC. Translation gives CASSQLTGGGYGYTF.

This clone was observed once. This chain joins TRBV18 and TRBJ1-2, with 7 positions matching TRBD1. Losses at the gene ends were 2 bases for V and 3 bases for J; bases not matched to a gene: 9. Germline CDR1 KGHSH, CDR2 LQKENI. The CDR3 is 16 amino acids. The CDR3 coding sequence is TGTGCCAGCTCACCAAACGGACAGGCGGACCACTATGGCTACACCTTC. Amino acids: CASSPNGQADHYGYTF.

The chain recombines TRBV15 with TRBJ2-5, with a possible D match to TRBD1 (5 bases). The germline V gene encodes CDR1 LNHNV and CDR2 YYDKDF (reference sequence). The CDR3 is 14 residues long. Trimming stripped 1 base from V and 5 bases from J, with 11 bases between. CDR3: CATSRGRPGETQYF. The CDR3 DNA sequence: TGTGCCACCAGCAGAGGACGGCCAGGGGAGACCCAGTACTTC.

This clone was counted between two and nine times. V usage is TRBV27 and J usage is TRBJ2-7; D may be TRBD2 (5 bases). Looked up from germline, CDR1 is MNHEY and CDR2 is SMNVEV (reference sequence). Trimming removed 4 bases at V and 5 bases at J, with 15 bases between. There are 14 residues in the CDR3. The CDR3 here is CASSSLTRVHEQYF. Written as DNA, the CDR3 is TGTGCCAGCAGTTCTCTAACTAGGGTCCACGAGCAGTACTTC.

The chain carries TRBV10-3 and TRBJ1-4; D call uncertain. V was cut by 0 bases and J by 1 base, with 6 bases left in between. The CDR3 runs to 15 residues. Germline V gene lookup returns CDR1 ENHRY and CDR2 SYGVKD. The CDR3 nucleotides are TGTGCCATCAGTGAGTCCGCAGGAACTAATGAAAAACTGTTTTTT. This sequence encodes CAISESAGTNEKLFF.

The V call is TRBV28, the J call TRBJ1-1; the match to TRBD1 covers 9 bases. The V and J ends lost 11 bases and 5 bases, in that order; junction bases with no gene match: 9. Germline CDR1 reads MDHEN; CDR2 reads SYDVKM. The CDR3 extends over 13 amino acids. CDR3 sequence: CAAGQGSITEAFF. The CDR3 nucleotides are TGTGCCGCGGGACAGGGTTCAATAACTGAAGCTTTCTTT.

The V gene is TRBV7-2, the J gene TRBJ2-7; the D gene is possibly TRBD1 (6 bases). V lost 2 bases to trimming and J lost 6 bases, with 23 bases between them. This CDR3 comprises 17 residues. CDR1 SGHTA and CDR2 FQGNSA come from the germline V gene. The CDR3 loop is CASSLFAPWRTAPEQYF. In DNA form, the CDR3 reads TGTGCCAGCAGCTTATTTGCTCCGTGGAGGACAGCTCCCGAGCAGTACTTC.

The CDR3 nucleotides are TGCGCCAGCAGCTTGGATTCCCAGGGACAGGGTCTCTATGGCTACACCTTC. This translates into CASSLDSQGQGLYGYTF. The rearrangement uses TRBV5-1 and TRBJ1-2, with TRBD1 matching over 9 bases. The V gene end was trimmed by 0 bases and the J gene end by 4 bases; junction bases not matched to a gene: 10. Germline V gene lookup returns CDR1 SGHRS and CDR2 YFSETQ. CDR3 length equals 17 residues.

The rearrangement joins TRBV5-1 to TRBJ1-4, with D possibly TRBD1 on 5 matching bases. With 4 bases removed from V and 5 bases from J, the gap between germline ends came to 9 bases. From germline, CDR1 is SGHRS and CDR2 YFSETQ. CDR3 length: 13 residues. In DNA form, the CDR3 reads TGCGCCAGCAGCGGGGCTCAGAATGAAAAACTGTTTTTT. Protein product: CASSGAQNEKLFF.

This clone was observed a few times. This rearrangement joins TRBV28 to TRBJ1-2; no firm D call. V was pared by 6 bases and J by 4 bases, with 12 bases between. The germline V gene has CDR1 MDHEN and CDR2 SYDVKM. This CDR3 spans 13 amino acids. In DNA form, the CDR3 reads TGTGCCAGCAGCGGTTCCCCCGGCTATGGCTACACCTTC. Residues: CASSGSPGYGYTF.

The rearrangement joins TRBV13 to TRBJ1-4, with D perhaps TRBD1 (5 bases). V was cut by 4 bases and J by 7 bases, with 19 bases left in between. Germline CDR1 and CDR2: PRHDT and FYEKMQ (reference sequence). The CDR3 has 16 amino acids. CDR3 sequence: CASSYGTLGRGEKLFF. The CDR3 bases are TGTGCCAGCAGCTACGGGACTCTGGGGAGAGGTGAAAAACTGTTTTTT.

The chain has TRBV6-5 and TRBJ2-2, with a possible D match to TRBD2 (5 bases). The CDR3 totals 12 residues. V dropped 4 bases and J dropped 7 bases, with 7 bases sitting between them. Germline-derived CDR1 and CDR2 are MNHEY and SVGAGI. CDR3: CASSFSGGELFF. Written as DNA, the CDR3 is TGTGCCAGCAGTTTCAGCGGCGGGGAGCTGTTTTTT.

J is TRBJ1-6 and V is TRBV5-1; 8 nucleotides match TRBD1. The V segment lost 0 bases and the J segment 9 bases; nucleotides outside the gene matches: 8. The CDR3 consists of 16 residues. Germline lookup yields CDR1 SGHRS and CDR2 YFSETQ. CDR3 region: CASSLAGTGWGSPLHF. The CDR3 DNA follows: TGCGCCAGCAGCTTGGCCGGGACAGGCTGGGGTTCACCCCTCCACTTT. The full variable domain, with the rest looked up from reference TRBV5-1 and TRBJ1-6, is KAGVTQTPRYLIKTRGQQVTLSCSPISGHRSVSWYQQTPGQGLQFLFEYFSETQRNKGNFPGRFSGRQFSNSRSEMNVSTLELGDSALYLCASSLAGTGWGSPLHFGNGTRLTVT.

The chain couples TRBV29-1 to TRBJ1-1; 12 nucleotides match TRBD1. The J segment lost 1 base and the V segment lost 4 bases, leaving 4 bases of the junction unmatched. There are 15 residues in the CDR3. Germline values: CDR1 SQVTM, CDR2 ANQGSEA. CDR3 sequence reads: CSVAGTGGGNTEAFF. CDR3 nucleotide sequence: TGCAGCGTTGCCGGGACAGGGGGCGGGAACACTGAAGCTTTCTTT.

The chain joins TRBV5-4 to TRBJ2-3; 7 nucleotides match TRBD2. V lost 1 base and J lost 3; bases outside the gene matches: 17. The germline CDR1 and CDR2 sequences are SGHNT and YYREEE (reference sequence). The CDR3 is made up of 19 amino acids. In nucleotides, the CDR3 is TGTGCCAGCAGCTTGACCCCGGGGAGTAGCGGGTGGGGGACAGATACGCAGTATTTT. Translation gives CASSLTPGSSGWGTDTQYF. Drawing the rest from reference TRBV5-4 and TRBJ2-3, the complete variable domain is ETGVTQSPTHLIKTRGQQVTLRCSSQSGHNTVSWYQQALGQGPQFIFQYYREEENGRGNFPPRFSGLQFPNYSSELNVNALELDDSALYLCASSLTPGSSGWGTDTQYFGPGTRLTVL.

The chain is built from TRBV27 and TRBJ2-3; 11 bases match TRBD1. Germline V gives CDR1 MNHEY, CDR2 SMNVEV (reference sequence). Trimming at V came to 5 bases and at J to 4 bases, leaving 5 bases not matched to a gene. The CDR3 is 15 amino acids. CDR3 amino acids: CASSLRDRGADTQYF. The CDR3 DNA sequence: TGTGCCAGCAGTCTCCGGGACAGGGGGGCAGATACGCAGTATTTT.

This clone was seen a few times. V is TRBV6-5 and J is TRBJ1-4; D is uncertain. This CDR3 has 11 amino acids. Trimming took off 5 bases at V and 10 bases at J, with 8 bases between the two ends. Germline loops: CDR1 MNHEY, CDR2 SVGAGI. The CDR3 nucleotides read TGTGCCAGCAGTAACGAGGGAAAACTGTTTTTT. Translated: CASSNEGKLFF.

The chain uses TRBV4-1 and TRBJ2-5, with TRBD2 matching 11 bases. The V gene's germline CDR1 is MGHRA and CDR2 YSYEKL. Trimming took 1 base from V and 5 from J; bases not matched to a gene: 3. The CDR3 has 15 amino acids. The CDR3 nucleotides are TGCGCCAGCAGCCAAGTAGCGGGGGGGGTTGAGACCCAGTACTTC. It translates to CASSQVAGGVETQYF.

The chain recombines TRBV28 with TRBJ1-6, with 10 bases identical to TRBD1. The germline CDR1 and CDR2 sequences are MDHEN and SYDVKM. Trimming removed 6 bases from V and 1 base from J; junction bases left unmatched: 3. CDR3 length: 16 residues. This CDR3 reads CASSRQGASYNSPLHF. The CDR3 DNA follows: TGTGCCAGCAGCAGACAGGGGGCGTCCTATAATTCACCCCTCCACTTT.

This CDR3 is CASTQGSLGEQYF. The CDR3 DNA follows: TGTGCCAGCACCCAGGGGTCTCTCGGCGAGCAGTACTTC. The chain is built from TRBV6-5 and TRBJ2-7, with D possibly TRBD1 on 6 matching bases. The CDR3 loop spans 13 amino acids. The V end lost 7 bases, the J end lost 6 bases, and 16 bases lay between the germline ends. Germline V lookup: CDR1 MNHEY, CDR2 SVGAGI.